Below are 3 T cell receptor beta chains sequenced from a single sample in a study of shared clonotypes between healthy human individuals. The table came from immunoSEQ multiplex PCR; TCRdb's copy has only in-frame clones and leaves some out. This sample has roughly 2 million clones, with about 95% found just once. CD8 cells regarded as naive lacked CD45RO, were positively chosen for CCR7, and omitted terminally differentiated effector memory CD45RA+ cells. Sequenced material: naive CD8+ T cells sorted from blood. These TCRs come from a man between 18 and 35 years old in good health.

This clone was detected only a few times. The gene calls are TRBV30 and TRBJ2-2; 10 bases map to TRBD2. Germline CDR1 GTSNPN, CDR2 SVGIG (reference sequence). With V trimmed by 3 bases and J by 5 bases, 6 bases remained unmatched. This CDR3 contains 15 residues. CDR3 residues: CAWRPSGRKTGELFF. The CDR3 region has the DNA TGTGCCTGGAGGCCTAGCGGGAGAAAGACCGGGGAGCTGTTTTTT. The full variable domain, with the rest looked up from reference TRBV30 and TRBJ2-2, is SQTIHQWPATLVQPVGSPLSLECTVEGTSNPNLYWYRQAAGRGLQLLFYSVGIGQISSEVPQNLSASRPQDRQFILSSKKLLLSDSGFYLCAWRPSGRKTGELFFGEGSRLTVL.

This clone was observed a single time. The chain is built from TRBV29-1 and TRBJ2-1, with D unclear. The germline V and J ends were trimmed by 8 bases and 10 bases, with 15 bases remaining between them. In germline, CDR1 is SQVTM, CDR2 ANQGSEA. The CDR3 covers 11 residues. The CDR3 loop reads CSSSSGDEQFF. CDR3 coding DNA: TGCAGCTCCAGTAGTGGTGACGAGCAGTTCTTC.

The chain joins TRBV5-6 to TRBJ2-5; 9 nucleotides agree with TRBD2. Germline assignment: CDR1 SGHDT and CDR2 YYEEEE. This CDR3 contains 17 residues. Germline trimming cut 0 bases from V and 2 bases from J; bases unmatched to any gene: 8. This CDR3 is CASSLDSGGIEQETQYF. The CDR3 DNA sequence: TGTGCCAGCAGCTTGGATAGCGGGGGAATCGAACAAGAGACCCAGTACTTC.